The text below deals with one T cell receptor (beta chain). What it binds is not known. This specimen comes from a study of T cells in Graves' hyperthyroidism and ophthalmopathy. Graves' hyperthyroidism without ophthalmopathy progression within 18 months was termed stable. Investigators excluded patients with uncontrolled infection, other autoimmune disease, pregnancy or lactation. Clinical symptoms, serum thyroxine, TRAb, thyroid ultrasound and orbital computed tomography informed diagnoses. V was pared by 0 bases and J by 4 bases, with 9 bases between. The CDR3 is 14 amino acids. The germline CDR1 and CDR2 sequences are MGHRA and YSYEKL. The study, taken as a whole, reports: Among thyroid clonotypes expanded above 0.001, most also appeared in blood.

TCR beta CDR3 regions were amplified from RNA transcripts. Initially, a first-round RT-PCR of the TCR CDR3 employed the HTBI primer set. Via MiXCR, TCRdb re-called the multiplex PCR reads, giving one row per CDR3 protein. The sample has fewer than 400,000 distinct CDR3 sequences, 16% seen once. The sample comprised blood. The chain recombines TRBV4-1 with TRBJ1-1; D gene unclear. This receptor was identified in a man aged 25-45 years with Graves' hyperthyroidism. As DNA, the CDR3 is TGCGCCAGCAGCCAAGAGAACCGGGGCACTGAAGCTTTCTTT. Protein sequence: CASSQENRGTEAFF.